The 20 T cell receptor beta chains below were found in one sample sequenced in a study of T cell repertoires in cytomegalovirus infection. Via MiXCR, TCRdb re-called the reads, giving one row per CDR3 protein. The top ten clones hold roughly 20% of a sample with 680,000 or so distinct CDR3 sequences, 30% to 40% of them seen once. The antigens these receptors bind are not known. Sequenced here: cultured PBMCs, sampled from culture after CMV antigen stimulation. All receptors come from a human donor in good health (CMV status not recorded). Some clones in this sample may be carry-over from other donors' samples.

The rearrangement joins TRBV6-8 to TRBJ1-5; 12 bases agree with TRBD1. J gave up 5 bases and V 6 bases, and 5 bases lay outside the gene matches. CDR1 MNHGY and CDR2 SAAAGT come from the germline V gene. The CDR3 spans 15 residues. CDR3 region: CASSPRDRGHQPQHF. CDR3 in DNA: TGTGCCAGCAGCCCCCGGGACAGGGGGCATCAGCCCCAGCATTTT.

This sequence joins TRBV14 and TRBJ2-7; TRBD1 matches at 8 bases. CDR1 SGHDN and CDR2 FVKESK come from the germline V gene. The CDR3 covers 14 residues. Trimming took 1 base from V and 5 from J; bases not matched to a gene: 4. CDR3 DNA sequence: TGTGCCAGCAGCCAAGGGACAGGGAGAAACGAGCAGTACTTC. It specifies CASSQGTGRNEQYF.

The CDR3 loop is CASRPAPSTDTQYF. DNA for the CDR3: TGTGCCAGCAGACCTGCCCCTAGCACAGATACGCAGTATTTT. The chain employs TRBV7-2 and TRBJ2-3; D unresolved. The CDR3 has 14 amino acids. The germline V and J ends were trimmed by 6 bases and 0 bases, with 10 bases remaining between them. Germline CDR1 SGHTA, CDR2 FQGNSA.

This sequence joins TRBV20-1 and TRBJ2-2, with a weak D call TRBD1 (6 bases). With 2 bases removed from V and 1 base from J, the gap between germline ends came to 14 bases. In germline, CDR1 is DFQATT, CDR2 SNEGSKA (reference sequence). This CDR3 comprises 16 residues. CDR3 amino acids: CSARMSGAENTGELFF. The CDR3, as DNA: TGCAGTGCTAGAATGTCAGGGGCCGAGAACACCGGGGAGCTGTTTTTT.

V and J are TRBV4-3 and TRBJ2-3, with D hard to call. Germline V gene lookup returns CDR1 LGHNA and CDR2 YSLEER. This CDR3 comprises 15 residues. The V gene lost 0 bases and the J gene lost 3 bases, with 10 bases spanning the gap. The CDR3 is CASSQDVARTDTQYF. The DNA for the CDR3 is TGCGCCAGCAGCCAAGACGTAGCTAGGACAGATACGCAGTATTTT.

V and J are TRBV19 and TRBJ2-3; no definite D call. Trimming cost V 6 bases and J 0 bases, with 16 bases left between them. Germline loops: CDR1 LNHDA, CDR2 SQIVND (reference sequence). CDR3 length: 16 amino acids. As DNA, the CDR3 is TGTGCCAGTAGCTATCCGAACAGACAAAGCACAGATACGCAGTATTTT. Residues: CASSYPNRQSTDTQYF.

J is TRBJ1-1 and V is TRBV7-9; no reliable D call. V was pared by 1 base and J by 3 bases, with 12 bases between. The CDR3 spans 15 residues. Germline V gene data show CDR1 as SEHNR and CDR2 as FQNEAQ (reference sequence). The CDR3 bases are TGTGCCAGCAGCTTAGATCCTGGGGAGGACACTGAAGCTTTCTTT. It translates to CASSLDPGEDTEAFF.

The gene calls are TRBV12-3 or TRBV12-4 and TRBJ1-2; 8 bases align to TRBD1. The CDR3 runs 15 residues. Trimming removed 1 base from V and 3 bases from J; junction bases left unmatched: 4. The chain's CDR3 is CASSLEAGGDYGYTF. The CDR3, as DNA: TGTGCCAGCAGTTTAGAGGCAGGGGGCGACTATGGCTACACCTTC.

The chain uses TRBV5-4 and TRBJ2-7; D unclear. Trimming left V 4 bases short and J 5 bases short, with 19 bases between. Germline V gives CDR1 SGHNT, CDR2 YYREEE (reference sequence). The CDR3 runs to 15 residues. The CDR3 nucleotides read TGTGCCAGCAGCCCCCCGAGGCCCAGCGCCCACGAGCAGTACTTC. This gives the protein CASSPPRPSAHEQYF. Full variable domain (missing parts from reference TRBV5-4 and TRBJ2-7): ETGVTQSPTHLIKTRGQQVTLRCSSQSGHNTVSWYQQALGQGPQFIFQYYREEENGRGNFPPRFSGLQFPNYSSELNVNALELDDSALYLCASSPPRPSAHEQYFGPGTRLTVT.

The chain links TRBV5-5 to TRBJ2-5, with TRBD2 matching 8 bases. The germline CDR1 and CDR2 sequences are SGHKS and YYEKEE (reference sequence). V trimming: 2 bases; J trimming: 1 base; junction bases outside the gene matches: 4. The length of the CDR3 is 15 residues. The CDR3: CASSFSSGLQETQYF. CDR3 in DNA: TGTGCCAGCAGCTTCTCTAGCGGGCTCCAAGAGACCCAGTACTTC.

As DNA, the CDR3 is TGTGCCACCCTGGACTACATCTACCAAGAGACCCAGTACTTC. This translates into CATLDYIYQETQYF. The chain recombines TRBV10-3 with TRBJ2-5, with TRBD2 as a possible D gene (6 bases). Germline lookup yields CDR1 ENHRY and CDR2 SYGVKD. This CDR3 contains 14 residues. The ends were cut back, 10 bases at V and 0 bases at J, with 15 bases in the middle.

V usage is TRBV3-1 and J usage is TRBJ2-3; D gene ambiguous. Trimming removed 2 bases from V and 10 bases from J, with 7 bases in between. The CDR3 totals 11 residues. Looked up from germline, CDR1 is LGHDT and CDR2 is YNNKEL (reference sequence). Written as DNA, the CDR3 is TGTGCCAGCAGCCAACGCGGTCCGCAGTATTTT. This encodes CASSQRGPQYF.

V usage is TRBV7-2 and J usage is TRBJ2-1; TRBD2 is a possible D gene (5 bases). Germline CDR1 and CDR2: SGHTA and FQGNSA. CDR3 size: 13 residues. V gave up 3 bases and J gave up 5 bases, with 8 bases separating them. Written as DNA, the CDR3 is TGTGCCAGCAGCTTCGGACTGAACAATGAGCAGTTCTTC. Its protein product is CASSFGLNNEQFF.

V gene TRBV7-6 combines with J gene TRBJ1-2, with D perhaps TRBD1 (5 bases). V dropped 5 bases and J dropped 4 bases, with 14 bases sitting between them. The CDR3 covers 14 residues. Per the germline V gene, CDR1 is SGHVS and CDR2 is FNYEAQ. The CDR3 DNA is TGTGCCAGCAGCCAAAATCAGGGTGGCTATGGCTACACCTTC. Its translation: CASSQNQGGYGYTF. Supplemented by reference TRBV7-6 and TRBJ1-2, the full variable domain reads GAGVSQSPRYKVTKRGQDVALRCDPISGHVSLYWYRQALGQGPEFLTYFNYEAQQDKSGLPNDRFSAERPEGSISTLTIQRTEQRDSAMYRCASSQNQGGYGYTFGSGTRLTVV.

This clonotype occurred a few times. The chain links TRBV12-3 or TRBV12-4 to TRBJ1-1; D remains ambiguous. Deletions cut 7 bases from V and 4 bases from J, with 13 bases between. The CDR3 sequence is 13 residues long. For the CDR3, the DNA is TGTGCCAGCATCCCTCATGGTTCCACTGAAGCTTTCTTT. This translates into CASIPHGSTEAFF.

This clonotype was picked up a small number of times. V and J are TRBV7-8 and TRBJ2-1, with D unresolved. V dropped 6 bases and J dropped 0 bases, with 12 bases sitting between them. The CDR3 runs to 15 residues. Germline CDR1 reads SGHVS; CDR2 reads FQNEAQ. CDR3 nucleotides: TGTGCCAGCAGGACGTTTACCCTCTCCTACAATGAGCAGTTCTTC. Translation: CASRTFTLSYNEQFF.

CDR3 sequence reads: CASSPATGPQETQYF. For the CDR3, the DNA is TGTGCCAGCTCACCGGCCACGGGTCCCCAAGAGACCCAGTACTTC. The gene calls are TRBV18 and TRBJ2-5; no firm D call. Deletions cut 3 bases from V and 1 base from J, with 12 bases between. This CDR3 region has 15 residues. Germline V gene lookup returns CDR1 KGHSH and CDR2 LQKENI.

Turning to this clonotype: Compared with germline, one end of the junction differs, possibly owing to a read error. This chain links TRBV7-2 with TRBJ1-2; 8 positions match TRBD1. The germline V gene has CDR1 SGHTA and CDR2 FQGNSA. The CDR3 is made up of 14 amino acids. The CDR3 DNA sequence: TGTGCCAGCAGCGGACAGGGTTTTAACTATGACTACACCTTC. Amino acid sequence: CASSGQGFNYDYTF.

As DNA, the CDR3 is TGTGCCAGCAGCTTAGGGACCCCCCCTTCGCAGTATTTT. It codes for CASSLGTPPSQYF. The chain combines TRBV7-6 with TRBJ2-3; D is ambiguous. The germline V and J ends were trimmed by 1 base and 10 bases, with 12 bases remaining between them. Germline assignment: CDR1 SGHVS and CDR2 FNYEAQ. The CDR3 length is 13 residues. The whole variable domain, remainder taken from reference TRBV7-6 and TRBJ2-3, is GAGVSQSPRYKVTKRGQDVALRCDPISGHVSLYWYRQALGQGPEFLTYFNYEAQQDKSGLPNDRFSAERPEGSISTLTIQRTEQRDSAMYRCASSLGTPPSQYFGPGTRLTVL.

This clonotype was seen a handful of times. This rearrangement joins TRBV7-9 to TRBJ2-7; maybe TRBD1 (6 bases). The ends were cut back, 1 base at V and 0 bases at J, with 13 bases in the middle. From germline, CDR1 is SEHNR and CDR2 FQNEAQ (reference sequence). The CDR3 runs 16 residues. CDR3 protein: CASSLGGTPYSYEQYF. The CDR3 DNA is TGTGCCAGCAGCTTAGGTGGGACACCTTACTCCTACGAGCAGTACTTC. Filled out from reference TRBV7-9 and TRBJ2-7, the complete variable domain reads DTGVSQNPRHKITKRGQNVTFRCDPISEHNRLYWYRQTLGQGPEFLTYFQNEAQLEKSRLLSDRFSAERPKGSFSTLEIQRTEQGDSAMYLCASSLGGTPYSYEQYFGPGTRLTVT.